The following is a T cell receptor beta chain sequence with its context. What it binds is not known. This entry comes from a study of naive and memory T cell subsets. General study points: RNA-based TCR counts may shift with T cell activation and differentiation. Clonotypes here are unpaired alpha or beta chain sequences. Possibly reflecting memory cells re-expressing CD45RA, a few larger clonotypes occurred in naive repertoires, especially CD8. In naive cells, over 95% of TCR sequences were seen only once.

Per the germline V gene, CDR1 is SEHNR and CDR2 is FQNEAQ (reference sequence). V lost 5 bases and J 4 bases, leaving 14 bases between the germline ends. The CDR3 is 15 amino acids. The beta constant-region primer was an equimolar mix of two oligonucleotides covering TRBC1 and TRBC2. Ligated cDNA was amplified by four rounds of PCR with nested alpha and beta constant-region primers and SP2. Using its own MiXCR run on the UMI-ligation and nested PCR reads, TCRdb lists one record per CDR3 protein. The sample includes 99,000 or so distinct CDR3 sequences, about 15% of them seen just once. The sample was naive CD8+ T cells from blood. The chain combines TRBV7-9 with TRBJ1-4, with D maybe TRBD1 (6 bases). This receptor was obtained from a human donor in good health. For the CDR3, the DNA is TGTGCCAGCAGCCCGCCGGGGGCGGATAATGAAAAACTGTTTTTT. Amino acids: CASSPPGADNEKLFF.